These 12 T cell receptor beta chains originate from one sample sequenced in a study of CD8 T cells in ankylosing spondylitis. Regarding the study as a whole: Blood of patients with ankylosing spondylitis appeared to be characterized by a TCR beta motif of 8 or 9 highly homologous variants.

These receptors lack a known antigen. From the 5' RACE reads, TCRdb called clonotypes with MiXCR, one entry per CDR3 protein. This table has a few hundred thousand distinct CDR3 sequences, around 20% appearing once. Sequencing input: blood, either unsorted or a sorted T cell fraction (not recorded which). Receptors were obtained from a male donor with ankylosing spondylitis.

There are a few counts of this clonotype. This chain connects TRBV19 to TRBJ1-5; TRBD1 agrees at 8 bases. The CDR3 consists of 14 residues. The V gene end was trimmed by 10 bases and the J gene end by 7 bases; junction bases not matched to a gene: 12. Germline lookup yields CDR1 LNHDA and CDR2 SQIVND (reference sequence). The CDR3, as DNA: TGTGCCACCGCGGGGCAGGGGGCCGGACAGCCCCAGCATTTT. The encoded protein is CATAGQGAGQPQHF.

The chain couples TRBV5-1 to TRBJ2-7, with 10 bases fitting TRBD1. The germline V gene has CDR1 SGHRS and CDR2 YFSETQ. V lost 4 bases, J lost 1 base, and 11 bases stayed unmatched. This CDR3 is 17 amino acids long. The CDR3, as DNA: TGCGCCAGCAGCCCGCCGAGGACGGGACAGGGGTCCTACGAGCAGTACTTC. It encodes CASSPPRTGQGSYEQYF.

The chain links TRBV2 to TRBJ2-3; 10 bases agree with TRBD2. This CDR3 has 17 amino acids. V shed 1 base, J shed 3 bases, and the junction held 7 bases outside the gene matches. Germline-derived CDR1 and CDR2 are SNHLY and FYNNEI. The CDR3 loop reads CASSEGGVSGGTDTQYF. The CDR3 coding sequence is TGTGCCAGCAGTGAAGGCGGGGTTAGCGGGGGGACAGATACGCAGTATTTT.

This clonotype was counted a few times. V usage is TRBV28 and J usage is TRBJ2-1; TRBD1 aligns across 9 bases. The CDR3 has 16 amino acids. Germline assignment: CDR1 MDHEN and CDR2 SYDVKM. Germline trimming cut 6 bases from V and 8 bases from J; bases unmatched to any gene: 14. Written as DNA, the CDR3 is TGTGCCAGCAGGACCCCCTCTGGGGACAGGGTCGATGAGCAGTTCTTC. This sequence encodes CASRTPSGDRVDEQFF.

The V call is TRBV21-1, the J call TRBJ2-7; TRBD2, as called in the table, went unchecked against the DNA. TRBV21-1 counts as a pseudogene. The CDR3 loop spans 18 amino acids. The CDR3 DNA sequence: TGTGCCAGCATCCCAGGGACTAGCGGGAGCTTAGTTATCGACGAGCAGTACTTC. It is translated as CASIPGTSGSLVIDEQYF.

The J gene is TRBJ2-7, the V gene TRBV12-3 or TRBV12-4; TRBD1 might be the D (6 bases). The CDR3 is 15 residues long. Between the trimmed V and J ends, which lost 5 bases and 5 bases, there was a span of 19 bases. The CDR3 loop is CASSRTAAGFDEQYF. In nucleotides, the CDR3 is TGTGCCAGCAGTCGGACAGCGGCCGGTTTTGACGAGCAGTACTTC.

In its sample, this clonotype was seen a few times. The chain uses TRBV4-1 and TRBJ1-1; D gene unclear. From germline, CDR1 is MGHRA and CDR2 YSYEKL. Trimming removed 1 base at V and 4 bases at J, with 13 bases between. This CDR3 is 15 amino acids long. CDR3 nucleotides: TGCGCCAGCAGCCAAGTCGGGGTTTTGGGCACTGAAGCTTTCTTT. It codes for CASSQVGVLGTEAFF.

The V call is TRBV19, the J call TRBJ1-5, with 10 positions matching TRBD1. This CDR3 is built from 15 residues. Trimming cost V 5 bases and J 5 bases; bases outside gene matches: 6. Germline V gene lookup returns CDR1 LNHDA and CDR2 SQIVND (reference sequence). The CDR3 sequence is CASSATGTGDQPQHF. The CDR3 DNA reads TGTGCCAGTAGTGCCACCGGGACAGGGGATCAGCCCCAGCATTTT. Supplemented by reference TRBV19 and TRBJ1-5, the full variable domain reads DGGITQSPKYLFRKEGQNVTLSCEQNLNHDAMYWYRQDPGQGLRLIYYSQIVNDFQKGDIAEGYSVSREKKESFPLTVTSAQKNPTAFYLCASSATGTGDQPQHFGDGTRLSIL.

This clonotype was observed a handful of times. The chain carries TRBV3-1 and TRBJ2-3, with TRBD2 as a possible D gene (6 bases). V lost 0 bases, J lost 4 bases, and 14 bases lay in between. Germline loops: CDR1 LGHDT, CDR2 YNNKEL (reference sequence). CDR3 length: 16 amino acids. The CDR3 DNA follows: TGTGCCAGCAGCCAAGATATCCTCGGGAGCTCAGATACGCAGTATTTT. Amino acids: CASSQDILGSSDTQYF.

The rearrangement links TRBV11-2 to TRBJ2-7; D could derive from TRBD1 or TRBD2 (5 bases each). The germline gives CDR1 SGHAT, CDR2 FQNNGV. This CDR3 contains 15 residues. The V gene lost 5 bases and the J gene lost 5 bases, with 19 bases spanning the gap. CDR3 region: CASSPAEVGTHEQYF. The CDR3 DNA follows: TGTGCCAGCAGCCCAGCTGAGGTAGGGACGCACGAGCAGTACTTC.

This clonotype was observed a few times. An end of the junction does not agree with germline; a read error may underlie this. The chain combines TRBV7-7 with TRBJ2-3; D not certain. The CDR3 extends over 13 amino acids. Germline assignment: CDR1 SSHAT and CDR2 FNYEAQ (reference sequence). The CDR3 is CASSLFVTDTQYF. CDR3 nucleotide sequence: TGTGCTAGCAGCTTATTCGTGACAGATACGCAGTATTTT.

The CDR3 coding sequence is TGTGCCAGCAGCTTAGATGTAGAGACCCAGTACTTC. Encoded protein: CASSLDVETQYF. This chain links TRBV7-2 with TRBJ2-5; no clear D. The CDR3 is 12 residues long. The ends were cut back, 1 base at V and 4 bases at J, with 4 bases in the middle. Germline V gives CDR1 SGHTA, CDR2 FQGNSA.